Reported below is one T cell receptor beta chain. What it binds is unknown. 13 Jbeta primers and 60 Vbeta primers were used for the PCR. Sequencing used immunoSEQ multiplex PCR; TCRdb keeps in-frame clones, though not all of them. The sample carries fewer than 45,000 clones, about 78% recorded once. The V end lost 7 bases, the J end lost 1 base, and 4 bases lay between the germline ends. From germline, CDR1 is LNHDA and CDR2 SQIVND (reference sequence). The CDR3 spans 12 residues. The sample belongs to a study of cytomegalovirus exposure and HLA in healthy donors. Broader study findings: Most subjects' HLA-A and HLA-B alleles were reportedly predicted from TCR beta sequences. Association of a missense DCLRE1C variant with TCR beta V- and J-gene trimming was reported in a later analysis.

Source material: PBMCs. This chain joins TRBV19 and TRBJ2-2, with D unresolved. The source of this sequence is a woman younger than 45 in good health and CMV-seronegative. CDR3 loop: CASIQNTGELFF. The DNA of the CDR3 is TGTGCCAGTATACAGAACACCGGGGAGCTGTTTTTT.